These 24 T cell receptor beta chains came from one sample sequenced in a study of cytomegalovirus exposure and HLA in healthy donors. PCR primers comprised 60 Vbeta and 13 Jbeta primers. Method: immunoSEQ multiplex PCR; TCRdb's copy keeps in-frame clones and lacks some. The table shows roughly 200,000 clones, with 70% to 80% occurring only once. The sequenced sample was PBMCs. These receptors originate from a woman aged 55-69 years in good health and CMV-seropositive.

V and J are TRBV30 and TRBJ2-4, with 11 bases lining up with TRBD2. The CDR3 contains 14 residues. V lost 3 bases, J lost 12 bases, and 10 bases stayed unmatched. Germline V lookup: CDR1 GTSNPN, CDR2 SVGIG (reference sequence). In DNA, the CDR3 is TGTGCCTGGAGCTCTAGCGGGGGGTTGGACAGTCAGTACTTC. Protein product: CAWSSSGGLDSQYF. Based on the CDR3 plus reference TRBV30 and TRBJ2-4, the full variable domain is SQTIHQWPATLVQPVGSPLSLECTVEGTSNPNLYWYRQAAGRGLQLLFYSVGIGQISSEVPQNLSASRPQDRQFILSSKKLLLSDSGFYLCAWSSSGGLDSQYFGAGTRLSVL.

The V and J genes are TRBV5-1 and TRBJ2-3, with D perhaps matching TRBD1 (6 bases). The CDR3 length is 14 residues. Germline V gene data show CDR1 as SGHRS and CDR2 as YFSETQ. V lost 0 bases and J lost 5, with 10 bases in between. For the CDR3, the DNA is TGCGCCAGCAGCTTGGGTTCGACAGGAGATACGCAGTATTTT. Translated, it gives CASSLGSTGDTQYF.

This chain connects TRBV28 to TRBJ1-2; tentatively, D is TRBD1 (5 bases). Trimming took 2 bases from V and 4 from J, leaving 14 bases between them. This CDR3 region has 15 residues. Germline V gene lookup returns CDR1 MDHEN and CDR2 SYDVKM. CDR3 sequence: CASSLMGRATYGYTF. In DNA form, the CDR3 reads TGTGCCAGCAGTTTAATGGGCAGGGCTACCTATGGCTACACCTTC.

The chain employs TRBV28 and TRBJ1-6; tentative D call: TRBD1 (6 bases). This CDR3 comprises 13 residues. Trimming cost V 6 bases and J 7 bases, with 10 bases left between them. In germline, CDR1 is MDHEN, CDR2 SYDVKM. CDR3 amino acids: CASSQGPNSPLHF. CDR3 in DNA: TGTGCCAGCAGCCAGGGGCCCAATTCACCCCTCCACTTT. Drawing the rest from reference TRBV28 and TRBJ1-6, the complete variable domain is DVKVTQSSRYLVKRTGEKVFLECVQDMDHENMFWYRQDPGLGLRLIYFSYDVKMKEKGDIPEGYSVSREKKERFSLILESASTNQTSMYLCASSQGPNSPLHFGNGTRLTVT.

V is TRBV28 and J is TRBJ1-5; 7 bases are a match to TRBD1. The V gene's germline CDR1 is MDHEN and CDR2 SYDVKM. Trimming took 0 bases from V and 1 from J; bases not matched to a gene: 3. The CDR3 totals 16 residues. Here the CDR3 reads CASSLWTGLSNQPQHF. The CDR3 DNA is TGTGCCAGCAGTTTATGGACAGGGTTGAGCAATCAGCCCCAGCATTTT. Combining the CDR3 with reference TRBV28 and TRBJ1-5 gives the whole variable domain DVKVTQSSRYLVKRTGEKVFLECVQDMDHENMFWYRQDPGLGLRLIYFSYDVKMKEKGDIPEGYSVSREKKERFSLILESASTNQTSMYLCASSLWTGLSNQPQHFGDGTRLSIL.

This chain connects TRBV11-3 to TRBJ2-1; D remains unclear. This CDR3 contains 11 residues. Trimming left V 1 base short and J 9 bases short, with 4 bases between. Germline V lookup: CDR1 SGHNT, CDR2 YENEEA. Here the CDR3 DNA reads TGTGCCAGCAGCTTAGGCGGTGAGCAGTTCTTC. Protein: CASSLGGEQFF.

The chain has TRBV10-3 and TRBJ2-5; 7 bases map to TRBD2. CDR1 and CDR2 (germline): ENHRY, SYGVKD. The length of the CDR3 is 12 residues. With 10 bases clipped from V and 5 bases from J, the junction kept 7 bases outside the gene matches. CDR3 in DNA: TGTGCCACCTCGGCTAGCGGCGAGACCCAGTACTTC. Protein sequence: CATSASGETQYF.

The genes are TRBV30 and TRBJ2-7; a weak D match, TRBD2 (6 bases). The CDR3 runs to 13 residues. V gave up 8 bases and J gave up 1 base, with 15 bases separating them. CDR1 and CDR2 (germline): GTSNPN, SVGIG (reference sequence). The CDR3 coding sequence is TGTGCCGGTCTAACGGGAGCGTCCTACGAGCAGTACTTC. Its translation is CAGLTGASYEQYF. Drawing the rest from reference TRBV30 and TRBJ2-7, the complete variable domain is SQTIHQWPATLVQPVGSPLSLECTVEGTSNPNLYWYRQAAGRGLQLLFYSVGIGQISSEVPQNLSASRPQDRQFILSSKKLLLSDSGFYLCAGLTGASYEQYFGPGTRLTVT.

The chain uses TRBV12-5 and TRBJ1-1; 9 bases align to TRBD1. With 5 bases clipped from V and 6 bases from J, the junction kept 10 bases outside the gene matches. Germline V gene lookup returns CDR1 LGHNT and CDR2 FRNRAP. The CDR3 loop spans 15 amino acids. CDR3: CASGTGQGAGAEAFF. The CDR3, as DNA: TGTGCTAGTGGTACGGGACAGGGAGCCGGTGCTGAAGCTTTCTTT.

The chain links TRBV30 to TRBJ1-5; D gene unclear. The CDR3 loop spans 11 amino acids. Looked up from germline, CDR1 is GTSNPN and CDR2 is SVGIG (reference sequence). Trimming pared 0 bases from V and 11 bases from J, leaving 8 bases between. The CDR3 protein is CAWSVESAQHF. CDR3 bases: TGTGCCTGGAGTGTTGAATCAGCCCAGCATTTT.

This sequence joins TRBV27 and TRBJ2-5; 7 bases map to TRBD2. The V gene's germline CDR1 is MNHEY and CDR2 SMNVEV (reference sequence). This CDR3 spans 16 amino acids. V was clipped by 5 bases and J by 2 bases; unmatched bases: 11. The CDR3: CASSPGGGVRQETQYF. As DNA, the CDR3 is TGTGCCAGCAGTCCTGGGGGGGGAGTCAGGCAAGAGACCCAGTACTTC.

V is TRBV5-1 and J is TRBJ2-3; D is ambiguous. This CDR3 comprises 11 residues. Between the trimmed V and J ends, which lost 2 bases and 5 bases, there was a span of 3 bases. Germline assignment: CDR1 SGHRS and CDR2 YFSETQ. In nucleotides, the CDR3 is TGCGCCAGCAGCTTTCAAGATACGCAGTATTTT. It is translated as CASSFQDTQYF.

The chain uses TRBV28 and TRBJ1-5; D remains ambiguous. The CDR3 sequence is 16 residues long. Germline CDR1 MDHEN, CDR2 SYDVKM. V was cut by 4 bases and J by 3 bases, with 16 bases left in between. Here the CDR3 reads CASSSPGRVDNQPQHF. The CDR3 bases are TGTGCCAGCAGTTCCCCGGGGAGGGTCGACAATCAGCCCCAGCATTTT.

This sequence joins TRBV28 and TRBJ2-2; possibly TRBD2 for D (6 bases). The CDR3 consists of 13 residues. In germline, CDR1 is MDHEN, CDR2 SYDVKM. Trimming removed 8 bases from V and 5 bases from J, with 12 bases in between. CDR3 protein: CASAGLPTGELFF. CDR3 coding DNA: TGTGCCAGCGCGGGACTTCCTACCGGGGAGCTGTTTTTT. The full variable domain, with the rest looked up from reference TRBV28 and TRBJ2-2, is DVKVTQSSRYLVKRTGEKVFLECVQDMDHENMFWYRQDPGLGLRLIYFSYDVKMKEKGDIPEGYSVSREKKERFSLILESASTNQTSMYLCASAGLPTGELFFGEGSRLTVL.

J is TRBJ2-7 and V is TRBV23-1, with 8 bases lining up with TRBD1. TRBV23-1 falls under the ORF class, with uncertain function. The CDR3 sequence is 16 residues long. Trimming took 4 bases from V and 2 from J; bases not matched to a gene: 10. CDR3 amino acids: CASSLPAGTGTYEQYF. The CDR3 coding sequence is TGCGCCAGCAGTCTACCGGCGGGGACAGGAACCTACGAGCAGTACTTC.

This clone was detected a few times. The J gene is TRBJ2-7, the V gene TRBV7-2; 7 nucleotides agree with TRBD2. V was clipped by 2 bases and J by 0 bases; unmatched bases: 4. The CDR3 has 15 residues. Looked up from germline, CDR1 is SGHTA and CDR2 is FQGNSA. The CDR3 reads CASSLTSASSYEQYF. CDR3 nucleotides: TGTGCCAGCAGCTTAACTAGCGCTAGCTCCTACGAGCAGTACTTC.

The chain recombines TRBV28 with TRBJ2-2; the match to TRBD2 covers 10 bases. V lost 6 bases to trimming and J lost 7 bases; unmatched junction nucleotides: 5. The CDR3 length is 14 residues. Germline CDR1 MDHEN, CDR2 SYDVKM. CDR3 in DNA: TGTGCCAGCAGGCAAGCGGGGGGGCACGGGGAGCTGTTTTTT. Translation: CASRQAGGHGELFF.

This chain uses TRBV14 with TRBJ2-2; D is unresolved. Germline CDR1 is SGHDN and CDR2 is FVKESK. The CDR3 is made up of 16 amino acids. The V end lost 4 bases, the J end lost 7 bases, and 19 bases lay between the germline ends. The CDR3 here is CASSRDLRGSGGELFF. CDR3 nucleotides: TGTGCCAGCAGCCGAGACCTCCGCGGCAGTGGCGGGGAGCTGTTTTTT.

This chain links TRBV6-4 with TRBJ2-6; no reliable D call. V lost 6 bases and J lost 2, with 11 bases in between. The CDR3 extends over 15 amino acids. CDR1 and CDR2 (germline): MRHNA, SNTAGT. This CDR3 reads CASSIFSAGANVLTF. CDR3 nucleotide sequence: TGTGCCAGCAGCATTTTCAGTGCTGGGGCCAACGTCCTGACTTTC.

This chain links TRBV4-3 with TRBJ2-7; TRBD2 is a possible D gene (6 bases). The germline V gene has CDR1 LGHNA and CDR2 YSLEER. The CDR3 consists of 15 residues. V was clipped by 0 bases and J by 3 bases, with 12 bases between them. The CDR3 region has the DNA TGCGCCAGCAGCCAAGAAGGGACTCCGAACTACGAGCAGTACTTC. This gives the protein CASSQEGTPNYEQYF.

This sequence joins TRBV10-3 and TRBJ2-7; D may be TRBD2 (5 bases). Trimming removed 1 base from V and 0 bases from J, with 13 bases in between. The germline gives CDR1 ENHRY, CDR2 SYGVKD. This CDR3 is 16 amino acids long. CDR3 loop: CAISELQSRGSYEQYF. CDR3 in DNA: TGTGCCATCAGTGAGTTACAGTCCCGGGGCTCCTACGAGCAGTACTTC.

The rearrangement uses TRBV5-1 and TRBJ2-7, with TRBD1 as a possible D gene (6 bases). The length of the CDR3 is 13 residues. The V gene's germline CDR1 is SGHRS and CDR2 YFSETQ. Trimming shortened V by 4 bases and J by 5 bases, and 13 bases separated the two germline ends. This CDR3 reads CASSQGQTHEQYF. CDR3 bases: TGCGCCAGCAGCCAAGGACAGACCCACGAGCAGTACTTC.

This chain joins TRBV7-8 and TRBJ1-1; TRBD1 aligns across 8 bases. The V gene end was trimmed by 8 bases and the J gene end by 5 bases; junction bases not matched to a gene: 10. The CDR3 contains 14 residues. CDR1 is SGHVS, CDR2 FQNEAQ, per germline. The CDR3 sequence: CASGQGARGTEAFF. The DNA for the CDR3 is TGTGCCAGCGGCCAGGGGGCGCGGGGGACTGAAGCTTTCTTT.

V and J are TRBV6-5 and TRBJ2-7; 7 bases map to TRBD1. The ends lost 2 bases at V and 2 bases at J; junction bases unmatched: 9. In germline, CDR1 is MNHEY, CDR2 SVGAGI. The CDR3 is 16 amino acids. Here the CDR3 DNA reads TGTGCCAGCAGTTACGCCCTGCGTGGGACAGCCTACGAGCAGTACTTC. Its protein is CASSYALRGTAYEQYF.